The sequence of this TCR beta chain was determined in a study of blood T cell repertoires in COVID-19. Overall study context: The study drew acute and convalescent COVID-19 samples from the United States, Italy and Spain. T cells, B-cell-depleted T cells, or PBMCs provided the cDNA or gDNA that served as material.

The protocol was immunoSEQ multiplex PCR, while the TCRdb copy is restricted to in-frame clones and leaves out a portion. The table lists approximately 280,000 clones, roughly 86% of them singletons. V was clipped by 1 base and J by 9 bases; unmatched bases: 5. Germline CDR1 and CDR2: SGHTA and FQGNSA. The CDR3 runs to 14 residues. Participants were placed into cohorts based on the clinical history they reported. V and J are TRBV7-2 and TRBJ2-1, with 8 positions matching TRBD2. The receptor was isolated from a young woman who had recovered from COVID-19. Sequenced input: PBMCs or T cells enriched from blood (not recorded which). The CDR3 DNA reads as TGTGCCAGCAGCTTAGAGGGACTAGACGGTGAGCAGTTCTTC. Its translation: CASSLEGLDGEQFF.